This T cell receptor (beta chain) appears in the sequencing data of a study of blood T cell repertoires in COVID-19 (dated by TCRdb to about 2020). Concerning the study at large: Samples covering the acute and convalescent phases of COVID-19 were provided by collaborators in the United States, Italy and Spain. A de-identified subject ID, COVID-19 status, age in years and sex were almost always included in the sample metadata. Subjects who had been exposed to COVID-19, were actively infected with it, or had recovered from it provided the deeply sampled blood TCRbeta repertoires that made up the dataset. Where HLA class I and class II types were available, the types were taken from metadata supplied by the sample provider, not from assay-based typing. The material from the prospective study consisted of cDNA or gDNA derived from T cells, B-cell-depleted T cells, or PBMCs. The repertoires were released in a freely available public database intended as a resource for research on the immune response to SARS-CoV-2. Samples were obtained from the ongoing ImmuneRACE study (first 160 participants) and from over a thousand subjects provided by 6 global collaborators. Study-wide findings and limitations: The amount of clinical and demographic metadata varied by source and participant and was provided uncurated.

About this clone: The clone's antigen remains unknown. Base qualities are not at hand, and no much larger clone is one base apart.

One collaborating source in Seattle enrolled patients while the patients were actively infected and followed the patients over time throughout the course of disease. The collaborating institutions used their own protocols to collect whole blood in K2EDTA tubes. For TCRbeta analysis, collaborators shipped samples in one of three forms: frozen whole blood, isolated PBMCs, or DNA extracted from either of those sample types. TCRbeta CDR3 regions were amplified from genomic DNA using the immunoSEQ Assay, a bias-controlled multiplex PCR. In the authors' own workflow: The number of nucleated cells in each sample was estimated from the amplification of reference gene primers within the assay. To quantify the absolute abundance of each unique TCRbeta CDR3 rearrangement, sequence reads were collapsed and filtered. For each sample, productive Simpson clonality was calculated as the square root of Simpson's diversity index across productive rearrangements. TCRdb re-hosts the immuneACCESS table, in-frame sequences only. Its copies lack some clones; in the studies checked, an unresolved V gene accounts for under half of them, and the cause for the rest is not known. The DNA was the basis for D and trimming; V, J and clone size are from that table. The sample contains 450,000 or so clones, about 91% of them found a single time. Over 0.7% of the sample is held by the ten biggest clonotypes.

From the cysteine up to the phenylalanine, the CDR3 has a length of 14 residues. The only DNA kept is the CDR3, 42 bases in frame from the first base. V is pared back by 2 bases and J by 3 bases, with 8 bases lying between the germline termini. Taken from the germline V gene, the CDR1 and CDR2 loops are SGHTA and FQGNSA. The chain joins TRBV7-2 to TRBJ2-1; there is no confident call for the D gene. Material for sequencing was peripheral blood. The source is a man between 18 and 29 years old with COVID-19, enrolled during active disease. CDR3 loop: CASSLTPGYNEQFF. The DNA sequence follows: TGTGCCAGCAGCTTAACCCCCGGCTACAATGAGCAGTTCTTC.